Below, 22 T cell receptor beta chains from the same sample are listed, as sequenced in a study of T cells in Graves' hyperthyroidism and ophthalmopathy. The investigators amplified TCR beta CDR3 regions from RNA transcripts. A first-round RT-PCR of the TCR CDR3 used the HTBI primer set. MiXCR, run by TCRdb on the multiplex PCR reads, gives a single entry per CDR3 protein. The sample consists of some 740,000 distinct CDR3 sequences, 13% to 15% of them appearing once. Sequenced input: blood. The receptor set was obtained from a woman aged 18-35 years with Graves' hyperthyroidism.

This clonotype came up a few times. J is TRBJ2-6 and V is TRBV12-3 or TRBV12-4; D remains unclear. The CDR3 has 15 amino acids. Trimming took 9 bases from V and 0 from J, leaving 12 bases between them. CDR3 protein: CARSLGSSGANVLTF. In nucleotides, the CDR3 is TGTGCCAGGAGTCTCGGTAGCTCTGGGGCCAACGTCCTGACTTTC.

This clonotype appeared many times. V usage is TRBV11-2 and J usage is TRBJ2-7, with D hard to call. The CDR3 totals 18 residues. Trimming left V 3 bases short and J 1 base short, with 22 bases between. The germline CDR1 and CDR2 sequences are SGHAT and FQNNGV. The CDR3 here is CASSLDQRSVPRSYEQYF. The CDR3 bases are TGTGCCAGCAGCTTGGACCAACGAAGCGTCCCTAGGTCCTACGAGCAGTACTTC.

The chain recombines TRBV20-1 with TRBJ1-6; D uncertain. Germline lookup yields CDR1 DFQATT and CDR2 SNEGSKA (reference sequence). This CDR3 region has 14 residues. Trimming pared 3 bases from V and 7 bases from J, leaving 13 bases between. CDR3 protein: CSASEGKRNSPLHF. CDR3 in DNA: TGCAGTGCTAGTGAAGGGAAAAGGAATTCACCCCTCCACTTT.

This clonotype was seen at least ten times. V usage is TRBV27 and J usage is TRBJ2-7, with 9 bases identical to TRBD2. The germline CDR1 and CDR2 sequences are MNHEY and SMNVEV (reference sequence). The CDR3 is made up of 13 amino acids. V was pared by 3 bases and J by 4 bases, with 1 base of the junction left unmatched. The CDR3 sequence: CASSFTSGYEQYF. The CDR3 coding sequence is TGTGCCAGCAGTTTTACTAGCGGGTACGAGCAGTACTTC.

This clonotype has ten or more counts. The chain recombines TRBV28 with TRBJ2-3; possibly TRBD1 or TRBD2 for D (6 bases each). Germline V CDR1 and CDR2: MDHEN, SYDVKM. CDR3 length: 15 amino acids. The V gene lost 6 bases and the J gene lost 6 bases, with 19 bases spanning the gap. CDR3 coding DNA: TGTGCCAGCAGCTCGGGGGCAGAGGGGTTGGATACGCAGTATTTT. Its protein is CASSSGAEGLDTQYF.

J is TRBJ1-4 and V is TRBV5-4; 11 bases are a match to TRBD1. The CDR3 has 14 residues. CDR1 is SGHNT and CDR2 is YYREEE in the germline V gene (reference sequence). V lost 4 bases to trimming and J lost 8 bases; unmatched junction nucleotides: 4. In DNA, the CDR3 is TGTGCCAGCAGCAGGACAGGGGGCGAGGAAAAACTGTTTTTT. Its translation: CASSRTGGEEKLFF.

This clonotype was seen at least ten times. V gene TRBV13 combines with J gene TRBJ2-7; 9 bases are shared with TRBD2. Germline V gene sequence: CDR1 PRHDT, CDR2 FYEKMQ (reference sequence). V lost 2 bases, J lost 2 bases, and 7 bases stayed unmatched. CDR3 size: 16 residues. CDR3 sequence: CASSLRSSGITYEQYF. As DNA, the CDR3 is TGTGCCAGCAGCTTAAGGTCTAGCGGGATCACCTACGAGCAGTACTTC.

This clonotype came up many times. The rearrangement joins TRBV10-1 to TRBJ2-7; TRBD1 matches 10 bases. V shed 3 bases and J 5 bases; nucleotides not matched to a gene: 10. Germline CDR1 and CDR2: WNHNN and SYGVQD (reference sequence). The CDR3 has 16 amino acids. The CDR3 loop is CASSDPRDRGGHEQYF. CDR3 DNA sequence: TGCGCCAGCAGTGACCCCCGGGACAGGGGTGGCCACGAGCAGTACTTC.

This clonotype was found many times. This chain links TRBV6-2 or TRBV6-3 with TRBJ1-4, with no clear D. V was cut by 2 bases and J by 4 bases, with 8 bases left in between. CDR3 length: 14 amino acids. The V gene's germline CDR1 is MNHEY and CDR2 SVGEGT. In DNA form, the CDR3 reads TGTGCCAGCAGTTACCGGGCTGATAATGAAAAACTGTTTTTT. Residues: CASSYRADNEKLFF.

In DNA, the CDR3 is TGTGCCAGCAGCTTAACTAGCGGGGGGGGCACAGATACGCAGTATTTT. It codes for CASSLTSGGGTDTQYF. This chain joins TRBV11-1 and TRBJ2-3, with 13 positions matching TRBD2. From germline, CDR1 is SGHAT and CDR2 FQDESV (reference sequence). V was pared by 2 bases and J by 1 base, with 0 bases of the junction left unmatched. This CDR3 contains 16 residues. The full variable domain, in which reference TRBV11-1 and TRBJ2-3 provide the parts outside the CDR3, is EAEVAQSPRYKITEKSQAVAFWCDPISGHATLYWYRQILGQGPELLVQFQDESVVDDSQLPKDRFSAERLKGVDSTLKIQPAELGDSAMYLCASSLTSGGGTDTQYFGPGTRLTVL.

In its sample, this clonotype was seen many times. CDR3 in DNA: TGTGCCAGCAGTCTCCTAGGGGGACAGGTTGAGACCCAGTACTTC. Translation: CASSLLGGQVETQYF. The chain carries TRBV27 and TRBJ2-5; TRBD1 matches 8 bases. Germline trimming cut 5 bases from V and 5 bases from J; bases unmatched to any gene: 10. CDR3 length: 15 amino acids. Germline assignment: CDR1 MNHEY and CDR2 SMNVEV (reference sequence).

This clonotype was seen ten or more times. The gene calls are TRBV7-3 and TRBJ2-3, with 9 bases identical to TRBD2. CDR3 length: 14 amino acids. CDR1 is SGHTA and CDR2 is FQGTGA in the germline V gene. With 0 bases clipped from V and 5 bases from J, the junction kept 0 bases outside the gene matches. Here the CDR3 DNA reads TGTGCCAGCAGCTTAACACTAGCGGGAGATACGCAGTATTTT. This translates into CASSLTLAGDTQYF.

This clonotype appeared many times. The genes are TRBV28 and TRBJ1-4, with D possibly being TRBD1 (6 bases). The CDR3 loop spans 15 amino acids. Trimming took 2 bases from V and 7 from J, leaving 14 bases between them. Germline-derived CDR1 and CDR2 are MDHEN and SYDVKM. The CDR3 loop is CASSLTGGRGEKLFF. The CDR3 DNA sequence: TGTGCCAGCAGTTTAACGGGGGGCAGGGGTGAAAAACTGTTTTTT.

Concerning this clonotype itself: Just one base apart from a much larger clone, this may be a read error. This chain joins TRBV11-2 and TRBJ1-5; no reliable D call. The CDR3 is 13 amino acids. The germline V gene has CDR1 SGHAT and CDR2 FQNNGV. The CDR3 sequence: CAGSLSRGQPQHF. In nucleotides, the CDR3 is TGTGCCGGCAGCCTATCGCGGGGACAGCCCCAGCATTTT.

This clonotype has more than one count but fewer than ten. V and J are TRBV10-3 and TRBJ2-7, with 9 bases aligning to TRBD2. J gave up 2 bases and V 2 bases, and 7 bases lay outside the gene matches. CDR1 and CDR2 (germline): ENHRY, SYGVKD. The CDR3 totals 16 residues. CDR3 DNA: TGTGCCATCAGTGAGCCTGTTCTAGCGGGAACCTACGAGCAGTACTTC. Translating it yields CAISEPVLAGTYEQYF.

This clonotype was picked up many times. V gene TRBV7-6 combines with J gene TRBJ2-3, with a tentative D call TRBD2 (5 bases). V was trimmed by 4 bases and J by 2 bases, leaving 13 bases between them. The CDR3 loop spans 15 amino acids. The germline gives CDR1 SGHVS, CDR2 FNYEAQ. The CDR3 loop is CASSYAAEVTDTQYF. CDR3 nucleotide sequence: TGTGCCAGCAGCTATGCGGCGGAGGTCACAGATACGCAGTATTTT. Combining the CDR3 with reference TRBV7-6 and TRBJ2-3 gives the whole variable domain GAGVSQSPRYKVTKRGQDVALRCDPISGHVSLYWYRQALGQGPEFLTYFNYEAQQDKSGLPNDRFSAERPEGSISTLTIQRTEQRDSAMYRCASSYAAEVTDTQYFGPGTRLTVL.

This clonotype has ten or more counts. The V gene is TRBV3-1, the J gene TRBJ2-1, with D possibly being TRBD2 (6 bases). CDR1 and CDR2 (germline): LGHDT, YNNKEL (reference sequence). Between the trimmed V and J ends, which lost 4 bases and 4 bases, there was a span of 17 bases. This CDR3 contains 16 residues. Written as DNA, the CDR3 is TGTGCCAGCAGCCGACTCCGGGACTCTACATACAATGAGCAGTTCTTC. This gives the protein CASSRLRDSTYNEQFF.

The CDR3: CASSFTQTKPQYF. CDR3 in DNA: TGTGCCAGCAGCTTCACGCAGACGAAGCCCCAGTACTTC. V is TRBV7-9 and J is TRBJ2-5; D unclear. The CDR3 loop spans 13 amino acids. The germline CDR1 and CDR2 sequences are SEHNR and FQNEAQ (reference sequence). V lost 3 bases, J lost 9 bases, and 14 bases lay in between. The full variable domain, rest sourced from reference TRBV7-9 and TRBJ2-5, is DTGVSQNPRHKITKRGQNVTFRCDPISEHNRLYWYRQTLGQGPEFLTYFQNEAQLEKSRLLSDRFSAERPKGSFSTLEIQRTEQGDSAMYLCASSFTQTKPQYFGPGTRLLVL.

In this sample, this clonotype turned up a few times. The CDR3 DNA sequence: TGCAGCGTCCGGGTGGGCACTGAAGCTTTCTTT. Amino acids: CSVRVGTEAFF. The V call is TRBV29-1, the J call TRBJ1-1; D remains ambiguous. Per germline, CDR1 SQVTM and CDR2 ANQGSEA. Trimming took off 6 bases at V and 4 bases at J, with 9 bases between the two ends. CDR3 length equals 11 residues.

About this clonotype itself: This may come from a read error, since a much larger clone is one base off. The chain couples TRBV20-1 to TRBJ2-1, with no clear D. In germline, CDR1 is DFQATT, CDR2 SNEGSKA (reference sequence). CDR3 length: 13 residues. The CDR3 loop is CSASPIGFNEHFF. The DNA of the CDR3 is TGCAGTGCTAGCCCCATAGGATTCAATGAGCACTTCTTC.

The chain links TRBV20-1 to TRBJ2-4; D might be TRBD2 (5 bases). The length of the CDR3 is 18 residues. CDR1 is DFQATT, CDR2 SNEGSKA, per germline (reference sequence). Trimming pared 1 base from V and 5 bases from J, leaving 24 bases between. CDR3 loop: CSARGQLLGVYWENIQYF. For the CDR3, the DNA is TGCAGTGCTAGAGGCCAGCTTCTGGGAGTTTATTGGGAAAACATTCAGTACTTC.

The chain recombines TRBV7-2 with TRBJ2-3; no clear D gene. From germline, CDR1 is SGHTA and CDR2 FQGNSA. The CDR3 consists of 15 residues. The ends were cut back, 5 bases at V and 0 bases at J, with 12 bases in the middle. Here the CDR3 DNA reads TGTGCCAGCAGCCTAGGGTTTACTAGCACAGATACGCAGTATTTT. Translation: CASSLGFTSTDTQYF.